What follows describes a single TCR beta chain. This clone was found a few times. No antigen is known for it. Base quality data are lacking; no much larger clone is found one base away. This record comes from a study of OX40 agonist ivuxolimab in advanced cancers. Regarding the complete study: Ivuxolimab was a fully human IgG2 agonistic monoclonal antibody targeting the costimulatory receptor OX40 (CD134). Intravenous ivuxolimab was administered to patients every 2 weeks at six dose levels: 0.01, 0.1, 0.3, 1.5, 3 and 10 mg/kg. Of the approximately 53 patients in dose escalation, 19 had hepatocellular carcinoma, some 15 had melanoma, 9 had renal cell carcinoma and 9 had head and neck cancer. In the dose-escalation cohort, 75% to 90% of patients were male, and the mean age was approximately 60 years with a range of roughly 20 to 85. Prior anti-PD-1, anti-PD-L1 or anti-CTLA-4 therapy was permitted, and checkpoint inhibitors had been received by more than 35% of dose-escalation patients. Partial responses occurred in three dose-escalation patients: two with cutaneous melanoma and one with hepatocellular carcinoma. The purpose of peripheral TCRbeta sequencing was to test whether ivuxolimab changed TCR sequence diversity and led to clonal T-cell expansion. The paper describes the monotherapy dose-escalation part (N of about 54 patients) of the phase I trial of ivuxolimab.

For sequencing of the TCRbeta CDR3 region, genomic DNA was extracted from the sorted cells. The immunoSEQ Assay was used for sequencing of TCRbeta CDR3 regions. TCRdb took this table from immuneACCESS and kept in-frame rearrangements with V and J called. Such tables lack part of the clones; where checked against another copy, unresolved V genes explain under half of the gap, and the rest is unexplained. Present in this sample are 45,000 to 50,000 clones, about 90% of which were seen just once. The ten largest clonotypes hold 10% to 15% of the sample. As encoded in the germline V gene (reference sequence), CDR1 is MNHEY while CDR2 is SMNVEV. Taken from cysteine to phenylalanine, the CDR3 has 16 residues. The CDR3 DNA has 48 bases and is translated from base 1. The germline V and J ends show losses of 2 bases and 3 bases respectively, and no gene match explains 7 bases of the junction. The trial excluded patients who had a history of autoimmune disease or were on systemic immunosuppression. Peripheral blood for TCR sequencing was collected from all dose cohorts at baseline, on cycle 4 day 1, and on cycle 7 day 1. Samples came from an open-label, multicenter, first-in-human phase I dose-escalation trial of ivuxolimab. Adults with locally advanced or metastatic melanoma, renal cell carcinoma, hepatocellular carcinoma or head and neck squamous cell carcinoma were enrolled in the trial. CD4+ and CD8+ T cells were sorted separately from peripheral blood before TCR sequencing.

Study-wide findings and limitations: Low levels of normalized T-cell clonal expansion were also shown by some nonresponding patients. On average, CD8+ T cells showed more expanded clones than CD4+ T cells after ivuxolimab. Clonal expansion of both CD4+ and CD8+ blood T cells was observed from baseline to week 6 at doses 0.1 to 3.0 mg/kg. In partial responders in the 0.1-3.0 mg/kg groups, normalized peripheral clonal expansion was found to be among the lowest, especially among CD8+ T cells. The antigen specificity of the peripheral T cells that underwent clonal expansion was not determined.

The receptor comes from an adult with an advanced solid tumor such as melanoma, head and neck, liver or kidney cancer. This sample comprised CD4+ or CD8+ T cells sorted from blood, obtained in a trial of the OX40 agonist ivuxolimab. The receptor chain draws on TRBV27 and TRBJ1-5; 7 nucleotides in the junction match TRBD1. The nucleotides read TGTGCCAGCAGTTTAACAGGGGAGGGAAACAATCAGCCCCAGCATTTT. This yields the protein CASSLTGEGNNQPQHF.